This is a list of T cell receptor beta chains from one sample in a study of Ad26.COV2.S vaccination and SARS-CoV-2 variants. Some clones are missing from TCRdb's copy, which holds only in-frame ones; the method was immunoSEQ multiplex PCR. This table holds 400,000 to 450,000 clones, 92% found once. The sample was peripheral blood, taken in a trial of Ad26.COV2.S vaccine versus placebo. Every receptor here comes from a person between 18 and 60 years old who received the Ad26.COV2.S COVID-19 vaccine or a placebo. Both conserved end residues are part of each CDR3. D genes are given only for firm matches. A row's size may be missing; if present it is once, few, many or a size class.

cdr3_aa: CASSYAGQGTYEQYF; cdr3_nt: TGTGCCAGCAGTTACGCTGGACAGGGGACCTACGAGCAGTACTTC; v_call: TRBV6-5; d_call: TRBD1; clone_size: NA; j_call: TRBJ2-7
cdr3_aa: CAWSITGGQGYTF; cdr3_nt: TGTGCCTGGAGTATTACAGGGGGACAAGGCTACACCTTC; v_call: TRBV30; d_call: TRBD1; clone_size: NA; j_call: TRBJ1-2
cdr3_aa: CSVRETIRVSAFF; cdr3_nt: TGCAGCGTTCGGGAAACGATCAGGGTATCAGCTTTCTTT; v_call: TRBV29-1; d_call: NA; clone_size: few; j_call: TRBJ1-1
cdr3_aa: CATSSTSGYYNEQFF; cdr3_nt: TGTGCCACCAGCAGTACTAGCGGCTATTACAATGAGCAGTTCTTC; v_call: TRBV15; d_call: TRBD2; clone_size: NA; j_call: TRBJ2-1
cdr3_aa: CASSSRTGTAYQETQYF; cdr3_nt: TGTGCCAGCAGCTCCCGAACCGGGACAGCGTACCAAGAGACCCAGTACTTC; v_call: TRBV7-2; d_call: TRBD1; clone_size: NA; j_call: TRBJ2-5
cdr3_aa: CASSHLNGVSYNEQFF; cdr3_nt: TGTGCCAGCAGCCACCTTAACGGCGTCTCCTACAATGAGCAGTTCTTC; v_call: TRBV3-1/TRBV3-2; d_call: NA; clone_size: NA; j_call: TRBJ2-1
cdr3_aa: CASRQEFTDTQYF; cdr3_nt: TGTGCCAGCAGACAGGAGTTCACAGATACGCAGTATTTT; v_call: TRBV7-9; d_call: NA; clone_size: NA; j_call: TRBJ2-3
cdr3_aa: CASSVVASRTYEQYF; cdr3_nt: TGTGCCAGCAGCGTAGTGGCGAGCCGGACCTACGAGCAGTACTTC; v_call: TRBV9; d_call: NA; clone_size: NA; j_call: TRBJ2-7
cdr3_aa: CASSPTGGMTEAFF; cdr3_nt: TGCGCCAGCAGCCCTACAGGGGGCATGACTGAAGCTTTCTTT; v_call: TRBV5-1; d_call: TRBD1; clone_size: NA; j_call: TRBJ1-1
cdr3_aa: CASSRTGQGSSYEQYF; cdr3_nt: TGTGCCAGCAGCCGCACGGGACAGGGGAGCTCCTACGAGCAGTACTTC; v_call: TRBV9; d_call: TRBD1; clone_size: NA; j_call: TRBJ2-7
cdr3_aa: CASRHKIGTSGYNEQFF; cdr3_nt: TGTGCCAGCAGGCATAAGATCGGGACTAGCGGTTACAATGAGCAGTTCTTC; v_call: TRBV11-2; d_call: TRBD2; clone_size: NA; j_call: TRBJ2-1
cdr3_aa: CASSFGLESQETQYF; cdr3_nt: TGTGCCAGCAGCTTCGGACTGGAATCACAAGAGACCCAGTACTTC; v_call: TRBV3-1/TRBV3-2; d_call: NA; clone_size: NA; j_call: TRBJ2-5
cdr3_aa: CASSLTVASGGYNEQFF; cdr3_nt: TGTGCCAGCAGCCTCACGGTGGCTAGCGGGGGGTACAATGAGCAGTTCTTC; v_call: TRBV7-2; d_call: TRBD2; clone_size: once; j_call: TRBJ2-1
cdr3_aa: CASSQNRGANEKLFF; cdr3_nt: TGTGCCAGCAGCCAAAACAGGGGGGCTAATGAAAAACTGTTTTTT; v_call: TRBV7-2; d_call: TRBD1; clone_size: NA; j_call: TRBJ1-4
cdr3_aa: CASSTLAGEETQYF; cdr3_nt: TGTGCCAGCAGTACTCTAGCGGGGGAGGAGACCCAGTACTTC; v_call: TRBV6-2/TRBV6-3; d_call: TRBD2; clone_size: NA; j_call: TRBJ2-5
cdr3_aa: CSASGPNYGYTF; cdr3_nt: TGCAGTGCTAGTGGGCCGAACTATGGCTACACCTTC; v_call: TRBV20-1; d_call: NA; clone_size: NA; j_call: TRBJ1-2
cdr3_aa: CASRYRNHYEQYF; cdr3_nt: TGTGCCAGCAGGTACAGGAATCACTACGAGCAGTACTTC; v_call: TRBV28; d_call: NA; clone_size: NA; j_call: TRBJ2-7
cdr3_aa: CASSVDSNSGNTIYF; cdr3_nt: TGTGCCAGCAGTGTAGACTCGAACTCTGGAAACACCATATATTTT; v_call: TRBV2; d_call: NA; clone_size: once; j_call: TRBJ1-3
cdr3_aa: CASSPAGAGTDTQYF; cdr3_nt: TGTGCCAGCAGTCCAGCGGGGGCCGGCACAGATACGCAGTATTTT; v_call: TRBV7-2; d_call: TRBD2; clone_size: NA; j_call: TRBJ2-3
cdr3_aa: CASSSWTGQSYEQYF; cdr3_nt: TGCGCCAGCAGCTCGTGGACAGGGCAATCCTACGAGCAGTACTTC; v_call: TRBV4-3; d_call: TRBD1; clone_size: NA; j_call: TRBJ2-7
cdr3_aa: CASSATSSLPYF; cdr3_nt: TGTGCCAGCAGTGCAACTAGCTCCCTTCCGTATTTT; v_call: TRBV6-6; d_call: NA; clone_size: once; j_call: TRBJ2-3
cdr3_aa: CATRLQGYGYTF; cdr3_nt: TGTGCCACCAGGCTACAGGGGTACGGCTACACCTTC; v_call: TRBV24-1; d_call: TRBD1; clone_size: NA; j_call: TRBJ1-2
cdr3_aa: CASSYAAENYGYTF; cdr3_nt: TGTGCCAGCAGTTACGCCGCAGAAAACTATGGCTACACCTTC; v_call: TRBV6-5; d_call: NA; clone_size: NA; j_call: TRBJ1-2
cdr3_aa: CASSPTRQGAGDEQYF; cdr3_nt: TGTGCCAGCTCACCAACTAGACAGGGGGCGGGCGACGAGCAGTACTTC; v_call: TRBV18; d_call: TRBD1; clone_size: once; j_call: TRBJ2-7
cdr3_aa: CASSSGGLAGRRDTQYF; cdr3_nt: TGTGCCAGCAGCTCGGGGGGACTAGCGGGTAGGCGAGATACGCAGTATTTT; v_call: TRBV7-2; d_call: TRBD2; clone_size: NA; j_call: TRBJ2-3
cdr3_aa: CSVVRLGETQYF; cdr3_nt: TGCAGCGTCGTGCGGCTGGGTGAGACCCAGTACTTC; v_call: TRBV29-1; d_call: NA; clone_size: NA; j_call: TRBJ2-5
cdr3_aa: CASSTLSGQEHGYTF; cdr3_nt: TGTGCCAGCAGCACACTATCGGGACAGGAACATGGCTACACCTTC; v_call: TRBV7-6; d_call: TRBD1; clone_size: NA; j_call: TRBJ1-2
cdr3_aa: CASSIGRQTYGYTF; cdr3_nt: TGTGCCAGTAGTATAGGCCGACAGACCTATGGCTACACCTTC; v_call: TRBV19; d_call: NA; clone_size: NA; j_call: TRBJ1-2
cdr3_aa: CASSIGGGRGPYEQYF; cdr3_nt: TGTGCCAGTAGTATAGGAGGGGGGCGCGGGCCCTACGAGCAGTACTTC; v_call: TRBV19; d_call: NA; clone_size: NA; j_call: TRBJ2-7
cdr3_aa: CASSDRVSLGRARTNEKLFF; cdr3_nt: TGTGCCAGCAGTGATAGGGTATCGTTGGGCAGAGCAAGAACTAATGAAAAACTGTTTTTT; v_call: TRBV6-1; d_call: NA; clone_size: NA; j_call: TRBJ1-4
cdr3_aa: CASSVTRGGNYGYTF; cdr3_nt: TGTGCCAGCAGCGTTACCAGGGGAGGTAACTATGGCTACACCTTC; v_call: TRBV9; d_call: NA; clone_size: few; j_call: TRBJ1-2
cdr3_aa: CASSLVQGYGYTF; cdr3_nt: TGCGCCAGCAGCTTGGTCCAGGGCTATGGCTACACCTTC; v_call: TRBV5-1; d_call: NA; clone_size: NA; j_call: TRBJ1-2
cdr3_aa: CASSHAGYSNQPQHF; cdr3_nt: TGTGCCAGTAGTCACGCTGGGTATAGCAATCAGCCCCAGCATTTT; v_call: TRBV19; d_call: NA; clone_size: NA; j_call: TRBJ1-5
cdr3_aa: CATSRDRGGYGYTF; cdr3_nt: TGTGCCACCAGCAGAGATAGGGGTGGCTATGGCTACACCTTC; v_call: TRBV15; d_call: NA; clone_size: NA; j_call: TRBJ1-2
cdr3_aa: CAWSETMVGELFF; cdr3_nt: TGTGCCTGGAGTGAAACGATGGTCGGGGAGCTGTTTTTT; v_call: TRBV30; d_call: NA; clone_size: NA; j_call: TRBJ2-2
cdr3_aa: CASSPDRLSGSPLHF; cdr3_nt: TGTGCCAGCTCACCGGACAGGTTGTCGGGTTCACCCCTCCACTTT; v_call: TRBV18; d_call: TRBD1; clone_size: NA; j_call: TRBJ1-6
cdr3_aa: CASSMGWRGHYEQYF; cdr3_nt: TGTGCCAGCAGCATGGGCTGGCGGGGGCACTACGAGCAGTACTTC; v_call: TRBV6-5; d_call: NA; clone_size: NA; j_call: TRBJ2-7
cdr3_aa: CASSLSARTGQETQYF; cdr3_nt: TGTGCCAGCAGCTTATCCGCTAGGACAGGACAAGAGACCCAGTACTTC; v_call: TRBV11-2; d_call: TRBD1; clone_size: NA; j_call: TRBJ2-5
cdr3_aa: CASSPLAVPVGTQYF; cdr3_nt: TGTGCCAGCAGCCCCCTAGCGGTCCCCGTCGGTACGCAGTATTTT; v_call: TRBV7-9; d_call: TRBD2; clone_size: NA; j_call: TRBJ2-3
cdr3_aa: CASSRRSGGSSTYQETQYF; cdr3_nt: TGTGCCAGCAGTCGGCGTAGCGGGGGGTCCTCCACTTACCAAGAGACCCAGTACTTC; v_call: TRBV2; d_call: TRBD2; clone_size: NA; j_call: TRBJ2-5
cdr3_aa: CASSWGSGGYTF; cdr3_nt: TGTGCCAGCAGCTGGGGGTCCGGTGGCTACACCTTC; v_call: TRBV7-9; d_call: NA; clone_size: NA; j_call: TRBJ1-2
cdr3_aa: CASYRDANTGELFF; cdr3_nt: TGTGCCAGCTACAGGGACGCGAACACCGGGGAGCTGTTTTTT; v_call: TRBV2; d_call: NA; clone_size: NA; j_call: TRBJ2-2
cdr3_aa: CASSGTARTDTQYF; cdr3_nt: TGTGCCAGCAGCGGGACCGCACGCACAGATACGCAGTATTTT; v_call: TRBV7-2; d_call: NA; clone_size: NA; j_call: TRBJ2-3
cdr3_aa: CASRPRGGVWVDTEAFF; cdr3_nt: TGTGCCAGCAGACCCCGGGGGGGGGTATGGGTTGACACTGAAGCTTTCTTT; v_call: TRBV2; d_call: NA; clone_size: NA; j_call: TRBJ1-1
cdr3_aa: CASTGQGKTDTQYF; cdr3_nt: TGTGCCAGCACGGGACAGGGTAAGACAGATACGCAGTATTTT; v_call: TRBV25-1; d_call: TRBD1; clone_size: NA; j_call: TRBJ2-3
cdr3_aa: CASSLLQVSYGYTF; cdr3_nt: TGTGCCAGCTCACTTTTACAGGTCTCCTATGGCTACACCTTC; v_call: TRBV18; d_call: NA; clone_size: NA; j_call: TRBJ1-2